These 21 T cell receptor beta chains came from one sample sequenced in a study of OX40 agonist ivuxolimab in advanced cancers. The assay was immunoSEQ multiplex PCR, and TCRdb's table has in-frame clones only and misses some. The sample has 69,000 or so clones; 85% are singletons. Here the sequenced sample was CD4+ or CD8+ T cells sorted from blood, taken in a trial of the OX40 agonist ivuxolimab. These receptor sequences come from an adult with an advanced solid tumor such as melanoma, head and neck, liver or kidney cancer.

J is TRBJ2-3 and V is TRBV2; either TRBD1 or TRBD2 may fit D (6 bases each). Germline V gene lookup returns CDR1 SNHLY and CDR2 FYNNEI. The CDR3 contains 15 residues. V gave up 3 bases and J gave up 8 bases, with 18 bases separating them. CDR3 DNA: TGTGCCAGCAGTGACGGGTCGGGGGCCTTCGGTACGCAGTATTTT. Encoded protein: CASSDGSGAFGTQYF.

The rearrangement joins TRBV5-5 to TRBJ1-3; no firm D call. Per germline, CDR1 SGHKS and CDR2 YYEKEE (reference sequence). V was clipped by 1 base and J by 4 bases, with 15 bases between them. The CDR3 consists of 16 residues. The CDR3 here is CASSLQPGLQGNTIYF. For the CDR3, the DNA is TGTGCCAGCAGCTTGCAACCCGGGCTTCAGGGAAACACCATATATTTT.

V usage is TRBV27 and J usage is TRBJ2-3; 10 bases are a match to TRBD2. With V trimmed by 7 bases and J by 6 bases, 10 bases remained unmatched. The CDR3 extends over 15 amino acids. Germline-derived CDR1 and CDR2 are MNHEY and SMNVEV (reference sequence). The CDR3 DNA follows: TGTGCCAGCAAGGAACTAGCGGGGCCCGGGGATACGCAGTATTTT. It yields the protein CASKELAGPGDTQYF.

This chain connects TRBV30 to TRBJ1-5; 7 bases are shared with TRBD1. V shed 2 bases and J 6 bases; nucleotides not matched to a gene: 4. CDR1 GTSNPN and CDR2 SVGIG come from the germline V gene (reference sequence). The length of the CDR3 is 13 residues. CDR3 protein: CAWSIGTAQPQHF. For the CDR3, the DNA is TGTGCCTGGAGTATCGGGACAGCTCAGCCCCAGCATTTT. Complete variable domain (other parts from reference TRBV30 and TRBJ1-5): SQTIHQWPATLVQPVGSPLSLECTVEGTSNPNLYWYRQAAGRGLQLLFYSVGIGQISSEVPQNLSASRPQDRQFILSSKKLLLSDSGFYLCAWSIGTAQPQHFGDGTRLSIL.

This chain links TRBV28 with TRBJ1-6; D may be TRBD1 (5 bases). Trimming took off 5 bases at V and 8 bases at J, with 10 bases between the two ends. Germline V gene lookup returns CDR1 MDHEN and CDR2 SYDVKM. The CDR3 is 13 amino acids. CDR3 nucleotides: TGTGCCAGCAGTACGACAGCTTATTCACCCCTCCACTTT. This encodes CASSTTAYSPLHF.

As DNA, the CDR3 is TGTGCCAGCAGCTTGGCAGGGGGCGGCTCCTACGAGCAGTACTTC. This codes for CASSLAGGGSYEQYF. This chain connects TRBV11-3 to TRBJ2-7, with 8 bases aligning to TRBD1. Germline V gene sequence: CDR1 SGHNT, CDR2 YENEEA. This CDR3 is built from 15 residues. Trimming took 3 bases from V and 0 from J; bases not matched to a gene: 4.

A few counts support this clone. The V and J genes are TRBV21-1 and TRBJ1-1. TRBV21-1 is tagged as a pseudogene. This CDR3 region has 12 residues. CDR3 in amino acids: CAGERMNTEAFF. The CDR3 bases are TGTGCAGGGGAGCGGATGAACACTGAAGCTTTCTTT.

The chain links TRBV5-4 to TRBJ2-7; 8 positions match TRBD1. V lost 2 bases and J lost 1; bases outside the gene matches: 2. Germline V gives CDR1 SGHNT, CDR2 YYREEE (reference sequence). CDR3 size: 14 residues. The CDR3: CASSFTGGSYEQYF. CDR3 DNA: TGTGCCAGCAGCTTTACAGGGGGATCCTACGAGCAGTACTTC.

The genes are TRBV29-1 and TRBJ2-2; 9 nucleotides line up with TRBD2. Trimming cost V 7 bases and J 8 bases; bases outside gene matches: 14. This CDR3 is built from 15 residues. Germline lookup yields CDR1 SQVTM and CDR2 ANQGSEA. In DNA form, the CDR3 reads TGCAGCGCCTATAAGGGAAGCGGGGGGACAGGGGAGCTGTTTTTT. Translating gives CSAYKGSGGTGELFF.

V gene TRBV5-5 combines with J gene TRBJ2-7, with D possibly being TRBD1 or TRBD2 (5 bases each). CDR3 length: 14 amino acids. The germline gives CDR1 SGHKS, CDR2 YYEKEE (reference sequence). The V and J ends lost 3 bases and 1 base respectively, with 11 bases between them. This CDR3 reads CASSYGTVSYEQYF. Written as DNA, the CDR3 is TGTGCCAGCAGCTACGGGACGGTGTCCTACGAGCAGTACTTC.

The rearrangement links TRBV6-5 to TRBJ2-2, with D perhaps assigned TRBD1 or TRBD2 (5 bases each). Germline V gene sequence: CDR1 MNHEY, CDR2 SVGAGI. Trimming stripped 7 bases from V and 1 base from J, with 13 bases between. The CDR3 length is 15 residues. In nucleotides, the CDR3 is TGTGCCAGCAACCCCGGGACGAGGAACACCGGGGAGCTGTTTTTT. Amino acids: CASNPGTRNTGELFF.

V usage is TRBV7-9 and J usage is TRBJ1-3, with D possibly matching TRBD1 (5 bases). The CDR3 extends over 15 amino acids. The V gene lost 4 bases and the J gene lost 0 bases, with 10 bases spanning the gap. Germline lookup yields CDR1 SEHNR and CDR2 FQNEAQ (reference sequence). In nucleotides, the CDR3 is TGTGCCAGCAGCTCGACAGTAACCTCTGGAAACACCATATATTTT. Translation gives CASSSTVTSGNTIYF.

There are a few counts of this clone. In DNA form, the CDR3 reads TGTGCCAGCCGACGTGCTAGCACAGATACGCAGTATTTT. Encoded protein: CASRRASTDTQYF. The chain recombines TRBV4-2 with TRBJ2-3; D is ambiguous. The CDR3 is made up of 13 amino acids. V lost 8 bases and J lost 0, with 9 bases in between. Germline V lookup: CDR1 LGHNA, CDR2 YNFKEQ.

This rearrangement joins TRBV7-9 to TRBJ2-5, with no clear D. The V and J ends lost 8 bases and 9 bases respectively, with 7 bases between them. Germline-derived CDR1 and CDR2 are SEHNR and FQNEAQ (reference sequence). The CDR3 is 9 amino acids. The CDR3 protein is CASGPPQYF. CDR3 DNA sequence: TGTGCCAGCGGGCCGCCCCAGTACTTC.

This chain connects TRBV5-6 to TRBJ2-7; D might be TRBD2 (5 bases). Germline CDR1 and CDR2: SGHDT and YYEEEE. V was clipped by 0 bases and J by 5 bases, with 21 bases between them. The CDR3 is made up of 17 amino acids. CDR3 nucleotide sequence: TGTGCCAGCAGCTTGGATGGCGAAGCCCGTCCGGGGAACGAGCAGTACTTC. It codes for CASSLDGEARPGNEQYF. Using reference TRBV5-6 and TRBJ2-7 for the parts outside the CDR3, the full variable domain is DAGVTQSPTHLIKTRGQQVTLRCSPKSGHDTVSWYQQALGQGPQFIFQYYEEEERQRGNFPDRFSGHQFPNYSSELNVNALLLGDSALYLCASSLDGEARPGNEQYFGPGTRLTVT.

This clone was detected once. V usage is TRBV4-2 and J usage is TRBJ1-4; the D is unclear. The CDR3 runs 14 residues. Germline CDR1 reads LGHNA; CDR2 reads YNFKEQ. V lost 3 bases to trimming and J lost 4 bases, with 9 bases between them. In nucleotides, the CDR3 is TGTGCCAGCAGCCACGACCGGAATAATGAAAAACTGTTTTTT. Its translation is CASSHDRNNEKLFF.

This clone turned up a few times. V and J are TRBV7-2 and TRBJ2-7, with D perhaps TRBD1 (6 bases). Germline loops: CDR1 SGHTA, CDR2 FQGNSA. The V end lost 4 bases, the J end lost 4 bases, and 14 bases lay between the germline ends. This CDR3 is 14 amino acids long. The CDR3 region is CASSWKRQGYEQYF. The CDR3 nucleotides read TGTGCCAGCAGCTGGAAGCGGCAGGGGTACGAGCAGTACTTC. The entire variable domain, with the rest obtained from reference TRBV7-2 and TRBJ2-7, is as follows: GAGVSQSPSNKVTEKGKDVELRCDPISGHTALYWYRQSLGQGLEFLIYFQGNSAPDKSGLPSDRFSAERTGGSVSTLTIQRTQQEDSAVYLCASSWKRQGYEQYFGPGTRLTVT.

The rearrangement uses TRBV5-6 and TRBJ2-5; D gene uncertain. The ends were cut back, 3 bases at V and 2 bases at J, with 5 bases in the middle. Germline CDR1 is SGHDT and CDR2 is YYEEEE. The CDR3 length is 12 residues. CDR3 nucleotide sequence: TGTGCCAGCAGCTCCGGGCAAGAGACCCAGTACTTC. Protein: CASSSGQETQYF.

The CDR3 protein is CASRRPGTEYNEQFF. CDR3 in DNA: TGTGCCAGCAGGAGGCCCGGGACAGAGTACAATGAGCAGTTCTTC. This rearrangement joins TRBV7-2 to TRBJ2-1, with TRBD1 identical over 7 bases. The junction had 9 bases not matched to a gene; V was cut back by 6 bases and J by 4 bases. Per the germline V gene, CDR1 is SGHTA and CDR2 is FQGNSA. This CDR3 has 15 amino acids.

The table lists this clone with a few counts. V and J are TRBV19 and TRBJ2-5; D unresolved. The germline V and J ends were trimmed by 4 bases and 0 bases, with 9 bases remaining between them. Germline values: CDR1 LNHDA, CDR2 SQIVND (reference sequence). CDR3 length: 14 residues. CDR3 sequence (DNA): TGTGCCAGTAGTAGAAAAGGGTACCAAGAGACCCAGTACTTC. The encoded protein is CASSRKGYQETQYF.

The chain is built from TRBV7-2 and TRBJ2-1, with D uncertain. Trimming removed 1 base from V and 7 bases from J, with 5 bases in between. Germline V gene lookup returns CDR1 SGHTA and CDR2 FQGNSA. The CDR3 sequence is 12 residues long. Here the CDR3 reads CASSLVRNEQFF. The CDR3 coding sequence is TGTGCCAGCAGCTTAGTACGGAATGAGCAGTTCTTC.